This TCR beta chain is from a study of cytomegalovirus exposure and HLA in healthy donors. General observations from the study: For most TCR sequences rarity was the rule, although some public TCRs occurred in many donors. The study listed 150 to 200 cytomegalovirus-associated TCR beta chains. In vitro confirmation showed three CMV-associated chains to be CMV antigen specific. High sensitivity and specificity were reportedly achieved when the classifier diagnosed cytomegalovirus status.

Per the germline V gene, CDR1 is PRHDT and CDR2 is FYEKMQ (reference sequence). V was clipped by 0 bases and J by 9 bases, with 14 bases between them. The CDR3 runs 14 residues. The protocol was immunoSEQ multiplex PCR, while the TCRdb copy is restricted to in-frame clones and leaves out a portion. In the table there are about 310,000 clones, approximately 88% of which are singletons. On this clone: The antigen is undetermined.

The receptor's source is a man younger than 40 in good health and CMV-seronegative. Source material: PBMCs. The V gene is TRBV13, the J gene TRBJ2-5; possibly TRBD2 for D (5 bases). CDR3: CASSLGLRAGAQYF. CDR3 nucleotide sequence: TGTGCCAGCAGCTTAGGTTTGAGGGCCGGGGCCCAGTACTTC.